Below, 28 T cell receptor beta chains from the same sample are listed, as sequenced in a study of blood T cell repertoires in COVID-19. Clones were read by immunoSEQ multiplex PCR, and TCRdb kept only the in-frame ones, dropping some. The sample has about 170,000 clones; about 80% are singletons. Specimen: peripheral blood. The receptors shown here come from a human donor with acute or convalescent COVID-19. The donor label of this sample is uncertain.

The chain combines TRBV7-2 with TRBJ2-3; TRBD2 matches 12 bases. The junction had 12 bases not matched to a gene; V was cut back by 5 bases and J by 6 bases. The length of the CDR3 is 17 residues. CDR1 and CDR2 from the germline V gene are SGHTA and FQGNSA. CDR3 protein: CASSQIRTSGNPDTQYF. Written as DNA, the CDR3 is TGTGCCAGCAGCCAAATTCGGACTAGCGGGAACCCGGATACGCAGTATTTT.

The chain is built from TRBV4-1 and TRBJ1-5; D may be TRBD1 (6 bases). Germline V lookup: CDR1 MGHRA, CDR2 YSYEKL. Trimming cost V 7 bases and J 10 bases, with 20 bases left between them. CDR3 length: 14 residues. The CDR3 region is CASTIVQGISPQHF. CDR3 coding DNA: TGCGCCAGCACCATCGTGCAGGGGATTTCCCCCCAGCATTTT.

This clone was found once. The rearrangement links TRBV28 to TRBJ2-1, with 12 bases aligning to TRBD2. With V trimmed by 7 bases and J by 5 bases, 6 bases remained unmatched. Germline assignment: CDR1 MDHEN and CDR2 SYDVKM. The CDR3 has 15 amino acids. In DNA form, the CDR3 reads TGTGCCAGCACCCTGGGACTAGCGGGTAACAATGAGCAGTTCTTC. Translating gives CASTLGLAGNNEQFF.

This chain uses TRBV7-3 with TRBJ2-1; 8 bases agree with TRBD1. CDR1 is SGHTA, CDR2 FQGTGA, per germline. This CDR3 has 19 amino acids. V dropped 3 bases and J dropped 4; count of bases not matched to a gene: 17. CDR3 sequence (DNA): TGTGCCAGCAGCTTCGGGACAGGATGGGGGAGAGTTATATACAATGAGCAGTTCTTC. It yields the protein CASSFGTGWGRVIYNEQFF. The full variable domain, rest sourced from reference TRBV7-3 and TRBJ2-1, is GAGVSQTPSNKVTEKGKYVELRCDPISGHTALYWYRQSLGQGPEFLIYFQGTGAADDSGLPNDRFFAVRPEGSVSTLKIQRTERGDSAVYLCASSFGTGWGRVIYNEQFFGPGTRLTVL.

The V and J genes are TRBV7-9 and TRBJ1-4; 7 bases line up with TRBD1. The CDR3 sequence is 17 residues long. After removal of 5 bases from V and 8 bases from J, the junction contained 17 bases not matched to a gene. The germline gives CDR1 SEHNR, CDR2 FQNEAQ (reference sequence). The CDR3 reads CASSAWTGTTLGEKLFF. The CDR3 DNA follows: TGTGCCAGCAGCGCGTGGACAGGCACTACTCTGGGGGAAAAACTGTTTTTT.

The gene calls are TRBV9 and TRBJ2-3; weak D call: TRBD1 (5 bases). The CDR3 covers 13 residues. The germline V and J ends were trimmed by 3 bases and 5 bases, with 10 bases remaining between them. Germline CDR1 is SGDLS and CDR2 is YYNGEE. This CDR3 is CASSGQGKDTQYF. The CDR3 nucleotides are TGTGCCAGCAGCGGGCAGGGAAAAGATACGCAGTATTTT.

As concerns this clone: The junction and the germline gene differ at one end; a read error may be behind it. V and J are TRBV7-9 and TRBJ2-6; possibly TRBD1 for D (5 bases). CDR1 is SEHNR, CDR2 FQNEAQ, per germline (reference sequence). This CDR3 has 16 amino acids. The CDR3 bases are TGTGCCAGCAGCTTAGCAGGGCCATCTGGGGCCAACGTCCTAACTTTC. Its protein is CASSLAGPSGANVLTF.

The chain is built from TRBV10-3 and TRBJ2-1; the match to TRBD2 covers 12 bases. Per the germline V gene, CDR1 is ENHRY and CDR2 is SYGVKD. The CDR3 totals 14 residues. The ends lost 2 bases at V and 13 bases at J; junction bases unmatched: 6. The DNA for the CDR3 is TGTGCCATCAGTGAGCCGCGACTAGCGGGAGTCCAGTTCTTC. It codes for CAISEPRLAGVQFF.

V usage is TRBV5-1 and J usage is TRBJ2-5, with D maybe TRBD1 (7 bases). V was shortened by 4 bases and J by 5 bases, with 18 bases between the two germline ends. Germline CDR1 is SGHRS and CDR2 is YFSETQ. CDR3 length equals 15 residues. CDR3 in amino acids: CASSGGTAPGETQYF. CDR3 in DNA: TGCGCCAGCAGCGGAGGGACAGCCCCAGGGGAGACCCAGTACTTC.

The V call is TRBV6-2 or TRBV6-3, the J call TRBJ2-5; TRBD1 aligns across 11 bases. Unmatched junction bases numbered 6, after V lost 4 bases and J lost 5 bases. CDR1 MNHEY and CDR2 SVGEGT come from the germline V gene. This CDR3 has 15 amino acids. The CDR3 sequence is CASSSWTGGGETQYF. The CDR3 region has the DNA TGTGCCAGCAGTTCCTGGACAGGGGGCGGGGAGACCCAGTACTTC.

The rearrangement links TRBV5-4 to TRBJ1-2, with D unresolved. The CDR3 is made up of 14 amino acids. V lost 0 bases, J lost 4 bases, and 10 bases lay in between. Germline V gene data show CDR1 as SGHNT and CDR2 as YYREEE (reference sequence). DNA of the CDR3: TGTGCCAGCAGCTTGGCGGGCGGGATCTATGGCTACACCTTC. This encodes CASSLAGGIYGYTF.

The gene calls are TRBV5-1 and TRBJ2-1; D ambiguous. The CDR3 loop spans 15 amino acids. The germline V and J ends were trimmed by 4 bases and 0 bases, with 11 bases remaining between them. Per germline, CDR1 SGHRS and CDR2 YFSETQ. The CDR3 spells CASSQRFVSYNEQFF. In DNA form, the CDR3 reads TGCGCCAGCAGCCAACGGTTCGTCTCCTACAATGAGCAGTTCTTC.

CDR3 coding DNA: TGTGCCAGCAGCTTCGGGGGAGGAGGGGCCAACGTCCTGACTTTC. Protein sequence: CASSFGGGGANVLTF. This chain connects TRBV2 to TRBJ2-6, with D perhaps matching TRBD2 (6 bases). V lost 6 bases and J 4 bases, leaving 13 bases between the germline ends. Germline V gives CDR1 SNHLY, CDR2 FYNNEI. The CDR3 runs to 15 residues.

The count of this clone is one. This chain links TRBV18 with TRBJ2-7; 9 bases fit TRBD1. After removal of 5 bases from V and 5 bases from J, the junction contained 7 bases not matched to a gene. This CDR3 contains 14 residues. The germline V gene has CDR1 KGHSH and CDR2 LQKENI. For the CDR3, the DNA is TGTGCCAGCTCATCGTCCGGGACAGGGAACGAGCAGTACTTC. Its protein product is CASSSSGTGNEQYF.

CDR3 region: CAWSGQSLSNQPQHF. CDR3 DNA sequence: TGTGCCTGGAGTGGCCAGTCTCTTAGCAATCAGCCCCAGCATTTT. This chain connects TRBV30 to TRBJ1-5; D not resolved. The CDR3 length is 15 residues. Trimming removed 1 base at V and 0 bases at J, with 10 bases between. Germline V gene sequence: CDR1 GTSNPN, CDR2 SVGIG (reference sequence).

V and J are TRBV15 and TRBJ1-5; perhaps TRBD1 as D (6 bases). Germline V gives CDR1 LNHNV, CDR2 YYDKDF (reference sequence). The CDR3 is made up of 15 amino acids. V shed 4 bases and J shed 3 bases, with 13 bases lying between them. The DNA of the CDR3 is TGTGCCACCAGCACTGCCGGGACACTCAATCAGCCCCAGCATTTT. This encodes CATSTAGTLNQPQHF.

V and J are TRBV11-3 and TRBJ2-1, with TRBD1 matching 7 bases. The CDR3 is made up of 16 amino acids. After removal of 6 bases from V and 0 bases from J, the junction contained 8 bases not matched to a gene. Germline CDR1 is SGHNT and CDR2 is YENEEA. CDR3 residues: CASRETGLSSYNEQFF. CDR3 DNA sequence: TGTGCCAGCAGGGAGACAGGGTTAAGCTCCTACAATGAGCAGTTCTTC. Full variable domain (missing parts from reference TRBV11-3 and TRBJ2-1): EAGVVQSPRYKIIEKKQPVAFWCNPISGHNTLYWYLQNLGQGPELLIRYENEEAVDDSQLPKDRFSAERLKGVDSTLKIQPAELGDSAVYLCASRETGLSSYNEQFFGPGTRLTVL.

This clone occurred once. The chain has TRBV5-5 and TRBJ1-1, with D perhaps matching TRBD1 (6 bases). V lost 3 bases, J lost 5 bases, and 17 bases lay in between. The germline CDR1 and CDR2 sequences are SGHKS and YYEKEE (reference sequence). This CDR3 region has 15 residues. CDR3 loop: CASSWGSGAGTEAFF. The CDR3 nucleotides read TGTGCCAGCAGCTGGGGCTCAGGGGCTGGAACTGAAGCTTTCTTT.

This chain uses TRBV19 with TRBJ2-3, with 14 nucleotides matching TRBD2. Germline-derived CDR1 and CDR2 are LNHDA and SQIVND (reference sequence). The CDR3 is 21 amino acids. The junction had 16 bases not matched to a gene; V was cut back by 5 bases and J by 0 bases. The CDR3 DNA reads as TGTGCCAGTAGTTCCCCGTCAACAGGGACTAGCGGGGGCCCCAGCACAGATACGCAGTATTTT. Residues: CASSSPSTGTSGGPSTDTQYF.

In this sample, this clone turned up once. The V and J genes are TRBV12-3 or TRBV12-4 and TRBJ1-6; a possible D gene is TRBD1 (5 bases). This CDR3 region has 13 residues. V lost 5 bases, J lost 7 bases, and 9 bases lay in between. CDR3 residues: CASSLDRNSPLHF. As DNA, the CDR3 is TGTGCCAGCAGTCTCGACAGAAATTCACCCCTCCACTTT.

The chain combines TRBV6-6 with TRBJ2-1; D possibly corresponds to TRBD2 (6 bases). V gave up 4 bases and J gave up 6 bases, with 19 bases separating them. Germline CDR1 is MNHNY and CDR2 is SVGAGI (reference sequence). The CDR3 runs 16 residues. The CDR3 DNA reads as TGTGCCAGCAGTTTCTCAGGGACGGCGGGAAGCAATGAGCAGTTCTTC. Amino acid sequence: CASSFSGTAGSNEQFF.

This clone was observed a few times. The chain has TRBV28 and TRBJ1-2; D unresolved. The CDR3 length is 15 residues. Germline-derived CDR1 and CDR2 are MDHEN and SYDVKM. V lost 5 bases, J lost 7 bases, and 20 bases lay in between. This chain's CDR3 is CASSLLTAVTGGYTF. CDR3 in DNA: TGTGCCAGCAGTCTCTTGACGGCCGTAACGGGTGGCTACACCTTC.

This clone was detected only a few times. V is TRBV9 and J is TRBJ2-3, with D unresolved. The germline V and J ends were trimmed by 4 bases and 7 bases, with 16 bases remaining between them. Germline CDR1 is SGDLS and CDR2 is YYNGEE. This CDR3 contains 14 residues. The CDR3 DNA is TGTGCCAGCAGCCCCACTGGCGGTCGGAATACGCAGTATTTT. Residues: CASSPTGGRNTQYF.

The chain combines TRBV10-3 with TRBJ1-4; D is perhaps TRBD1 (6 bases). The germline V gene has CDR1 ENHRY and CDR2 SYGVKD. V gave up 8 bases and J gave up 8 bases, with 18 bases separating them. The CDR3 sequence is 14 residues long. CDR3 sequence (DNA): TGTGCCATCTTTGGGGGGGGGCTCGGCGAAAAACTGTTTTTT. It encodes CAIFGGGLGEKLFF.

The V gene is TRBV30, the J gene TRBJ1-6; 8 nucleotides align to TRBD1. This CDR3 spans 15 amino acids. With V trimmed by 1 base and J by 14 bases, 13 bases remained unmatched. Germline V lookup: CDR1 GTSNPN, CDR2 SVGIG (reference sequence). In DNA form, the CDR3 reads TGTGCCTGGAGTGGGCAGGGGGCCCTGGGGGAGGCCCTCCACTTT. The encoded protein is CAWSGQGALGEALHF.

This rearrangement joins TRBV19 to TRBJ2-2, with D uncertain. The CDR3 spans 15 residues. With 4 bases removed from V and 2 bases from J, the gap between germline ends came to 11 bases. Germline lookup yields CDR1 LNHDA and CDR2 SQIVND (reference sequence). This CDR3 reads CASSTSGYNTGELFF. The CDR3, as DNA: TGTGCCAGTAGTACCTCCGGTTATAACACCGGGGAGCTGTTTTTT.

CDR3 region: CASSTSDRGHQPQHF. DNA of the CDR3: TGTGCCAGTAGTACCAGCGACAGGGGGCATCAGCCCCAGCATTTT. The chain is built from TRBV19 and TRBJ1-5, with 10 bases that match TRBD1. The V gene's germline CDR1 is LNHDA and CDR2 SQIVND (reference sequence). V lost 4 bases to trimming and J lost 5 bases; unmatched junction nucleotides: 5. The CDR3 has 15 amino acids.

V and J are TRBV5-1 and TRBJ2-7; unclear D gene. CDR1 SGHRS and CDR2 YFSETQ come from the germline V gene. V was trimmed by 0 bases and J by 6 bases, leaving 7 bases between them. This CDR3 contains 12 residues. The CDR3 nucleotides are TGCGCCAGCAGCTTGGCAGGCCCCGAGCAGTACTTC. Residues: CASSLAGPEQYF.